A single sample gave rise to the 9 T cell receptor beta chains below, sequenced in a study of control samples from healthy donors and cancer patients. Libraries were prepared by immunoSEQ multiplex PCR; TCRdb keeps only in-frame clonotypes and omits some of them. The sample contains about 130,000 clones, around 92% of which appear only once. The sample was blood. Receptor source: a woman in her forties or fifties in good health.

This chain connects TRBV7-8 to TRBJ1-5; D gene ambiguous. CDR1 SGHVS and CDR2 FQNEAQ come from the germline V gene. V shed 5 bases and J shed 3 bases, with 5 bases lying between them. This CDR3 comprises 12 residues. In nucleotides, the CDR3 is TGTGCCAGCAGCCTACCCAATCAGCCCCAGCATTTT. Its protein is CASSLPNQPQHF.

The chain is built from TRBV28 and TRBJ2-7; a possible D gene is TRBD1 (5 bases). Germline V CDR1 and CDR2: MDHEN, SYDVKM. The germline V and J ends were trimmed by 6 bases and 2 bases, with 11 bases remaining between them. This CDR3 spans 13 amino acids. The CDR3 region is CASSLRVPYEQYF. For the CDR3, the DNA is TGTGCCAGCAGCCTCAGGGTGCCCTACGAGCAGTACTTC.

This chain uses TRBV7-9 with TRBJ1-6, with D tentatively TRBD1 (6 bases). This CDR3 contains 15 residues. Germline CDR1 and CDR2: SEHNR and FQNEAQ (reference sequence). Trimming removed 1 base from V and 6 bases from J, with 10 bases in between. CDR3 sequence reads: CASSLEQGINSPLHF. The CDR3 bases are TGTGCCAGCAGCTTAGAACAGGGTATTAATTCACCCCTCCACTTT.

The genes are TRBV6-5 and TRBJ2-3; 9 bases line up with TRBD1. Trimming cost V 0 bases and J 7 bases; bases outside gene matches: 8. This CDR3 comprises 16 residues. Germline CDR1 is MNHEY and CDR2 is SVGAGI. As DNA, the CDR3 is TGTGCCAGCAGTTACTCGGGACAGGGCGAACGACATACGCAGTATTTT. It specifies CASSYSGQGERHTQYF.

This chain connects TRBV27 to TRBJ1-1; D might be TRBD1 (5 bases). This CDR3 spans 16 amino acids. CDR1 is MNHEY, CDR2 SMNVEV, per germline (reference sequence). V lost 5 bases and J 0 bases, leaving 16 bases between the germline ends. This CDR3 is CASSRLRGDMNTEAFF. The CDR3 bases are TGTGCCAGCAGTCGATTGCGGGGCGATATGAACACTGAAGCTTTCTTT.

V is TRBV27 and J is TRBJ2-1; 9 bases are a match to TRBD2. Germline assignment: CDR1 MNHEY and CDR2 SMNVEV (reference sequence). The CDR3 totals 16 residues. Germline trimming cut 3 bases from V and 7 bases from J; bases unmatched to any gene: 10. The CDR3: CASSFSPGLAGNEQFF. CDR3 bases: TGTGCCAGCAGTTTCTCTCCGGGACTAGCTGGGAATGAGCAGTTCTTC.

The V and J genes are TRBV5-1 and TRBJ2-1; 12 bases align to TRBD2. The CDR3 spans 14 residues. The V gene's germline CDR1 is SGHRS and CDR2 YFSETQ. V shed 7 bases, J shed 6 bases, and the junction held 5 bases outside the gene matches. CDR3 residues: CASQASGRGNEQFF. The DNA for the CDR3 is TGCGCCAGCCAAGCTAGCGGGAGGGGCAATGAGCAGTTCTTC.

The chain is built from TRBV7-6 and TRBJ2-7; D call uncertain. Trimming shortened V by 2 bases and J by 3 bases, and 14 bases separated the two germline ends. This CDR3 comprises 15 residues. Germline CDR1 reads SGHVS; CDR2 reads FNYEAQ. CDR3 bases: TGTGCCAGCAGCTTACTGCCAGGCCAGGACTACGAGCAGTACTTC. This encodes CASSLLPGQDYEQYF.

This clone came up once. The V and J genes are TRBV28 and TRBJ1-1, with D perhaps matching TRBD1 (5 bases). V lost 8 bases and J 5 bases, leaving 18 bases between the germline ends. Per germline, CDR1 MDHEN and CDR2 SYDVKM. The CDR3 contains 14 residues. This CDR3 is CASPREGEATEAFF. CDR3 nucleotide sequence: TGTGCCAGCCCTCGCGAAGGGGAAGCGACTGAAGCTTTCTTT.